These 27 T cell receptor beta chains came from one sample sequenced in a study of T cells after yellow fever vaccination. TCRdb re-derived calls from the 5' RACE reads in MiXCR, one entry per CDR3 protein. The data hold tens of thousands of distinct CDR3 sequences, with more than 5.5% observed a single time. Here the sequenced sample was CD8+ T cells sorted from PBMCs, taken around 10 days after the first yellow fever vaccination. These TCRs come from a man between 18 and 35 years old who received the YFV17D yellow fever vaccine.

This clonotype turned up a few times. The rearrangement joins TRBV25-1 to TRBJ2-5; D is perhaps TRBD1 or TRBD2 (5 bases each). With 6 bases removed from V and 5 bases from J, the gap between germline ends came to 13 bases. CDR1 and CDR2 (germline): MGHDK, SYGVNS. This CDR3 is built from 13 residues. The CDR3 loop reads CASSLGAGETQYF. DNA for the CDR3: TGTGCCAGCAGCCTCGGGGCTGGGGAGACCCAGTACTTC.

The V gene is TRBV5-4, the J gene TRBJ2-7; 9 bases map to TRBD1. CDR1 and CDR2 from the germline V gene are SGHNT and YYREEE (reference sequence). CDR3 length: 15 residues. The trim removed 5 bases at V and 0 bases at J, leaving 6 bases unmatched. This chain's CDR3 is CASRADRGYSYEQYF. The CDR3 coding sequence is TGTGCCAGCAGGGCAGACAGGGGGTACTCCTACGAGCAGTACTTC.

This clonotype was counted many times. V is TRBV5-6 and J is TRBJ2-4; the D gene is possibly TRBD2 (5 bases). V was clipped by 3 bases and J by 5 bases, with 9 bases between them. In germline, CDR1 is SGHDT, CDR2 YYEEEE. The CDR3 consists of 13 residues. The DNA of the CDR3 is TGTGCCAGCAGCTCAGCTAGCCAAAACATTCAGTACTTC. Amino acid sequence: CASSSASQNIQYF.

This clonotype has at least ten counts. The CDR3 loop reads CASSWTSSHSYNEQFF. CDR3 nucleotides: TGTGCCAGCAGTTGGACTAGCTCCCACTCCTACAATGAGCAGTTCTTC. The chain has TRBV28 and TRBJ2-1; 8 bases agree with TRBD2. Unmatched junction bases numbered 5, after V lost 4 bases and J lost 0 bases. The CDR3 sequence is 16 residues long. Germline assignment: CDR1 MDHEN and CDR2 SYDVKM.

This clonotype showed up many times. The CDR3 region has the DNA TGCGCCAGCAGCCGAACGTTTGGGACAGGCCTCAATGAGCAGTTCTTC. Protein: CASSRTFGTGLNEQFF. This sequence joins TRBV4-3 and TRBJ2-1; 8 bases match TRBD1. V lost 4 bases to trimming and J lost 6 bases; unmatched junction nucleotides: 11. The CDR3 length is 16 residues. CDR1 is LGHNA and CDR2 is YSLEER in the germline V gene.

Many counts were recorded for this clonotype. The chain joins TRBV12-5 to TRBJ1-1, with D unresolved. V was clipped by 2 bases and J by 5 bases, with 6 bases between them. This CDR3 comprises 12 residues. Germline CDR1 reads LGHNT; CDR2 reads FRNRAP. CDR3 sequence: CASGLTRTEAFF. The CDR3 DNA sequence: TGTGCTAGTGGTTTGACCCGGACTGAAGCTTTCTTT.

This clonotype was seen only a few times. V usage is TRBV11-2 and J usage is TRBJ2-5; 9 bases match TRBD2. V lost 1 base to trimming and J lost 2 bases; unmatched junction nucleotides: 2. CDR1 SGHAT and CDR2 FQNNGV come from the germline V gene. CDR3 size: 15 residues. The CDR3 coding sequence is TGTGCCAGCAGCTTAGCAGCGGGGGGTCAAGAGACCCAGTACTTC. It yields the protein CASSLAAGGQETQYF.

The chain employs TRBV10-3 and TRBJ2-6; D is uncertain. This CDR3 is built from 16 residues. V gave up 3 bases and J gave up 0 bases, with 9 bases separating them. Germline CDR1 is ENHRY and CDR2 is SYGVKD. The CDR3 bases are TGTGCCATCAGTGACTCGGGCACCTCTGGGGCCAACGTCCTGACTTTC. Protein product: CAISDSGTSGANVLTF.

This clonotype turned up a few times. The chain uses TRBV4-1 and TRBJ1-5; no firm D call. Trimming took 0 bases from V and 0 from J, leaving 6 bases between them. The CDR3 is 15 amino acids. Germline CDR1 reads MGHRA; CDR2 reads YSYEKL. The CDR3: CASSQEAGSNQPQHF. The CDR3 nucleotides are TGCGCCAGCAGCCAAGAGGCTGGTAGCAATCAGCCCCAGCATTTT.

The J gene is TRBJ2-2, the V gene TRBV4-1; 7 bases agree with TRBD1. The CDR3 is made up of 14 amino acids. Germline trimming cut 3 bases from V and 6 bases from J; bases unmatched to any gene: 4. Per the germline V gene, CDR1 is MGHRA and CDR2 is YSYEKL. The CDR3 reads CASSQRDSPGELFF. CDR3 DNA: TGCGCCAGCAGCCAGAGGGACAGCCCCGGGGAGCTGTTTTTT.

The chain recombines TRBV20-1 with TRBJ1-2; D is possibly TRBD1 (5 bases). In germline, CDR1 is DFQATT, CDR2 SNEGSKA (reference sequence). Trimming cost V 6 bases and J 5 bases, with 13 bases left between them. This CDR3 contains 12 residues. The CDR3 spells CSANGGVYGYTF. DNA of the CDR3: TGCAGTGCCAACGGGGGGGTTTATGGCTACACCTTC.

This clonotype was picked up many times. The genes are TRBV20-1 and TRBJ2-7; 8 positions match TRBD1. V was clipped by 2 bases and J by 3 bases; unmatched bases: 6. Germline V gene data show CDR1 as DFQATT and CDR2 as SNEGSKA (reference sequence). This CDR3 region has 14 residues. CDR3 loop: CSARSPGGDYEQYV. CDR3 nucleotides: TGCAGTGCTAGAAGTCCAGGGGGCGACTACGAGCAGTACGTC.

The chain carries TRBV7-2 and TRBJ2-3; perhaps TRBD2 as D (6 bases). Between the trimmed V and J ends, which lost 0 bases and 5 bases, there was a span of 9 bases. This CDR3 is 14 amino acids long. In germline, CDR1 is SGHTA, CDR2 FQGNSA. In nucleotides, the CDR3 is TGTGCCAGCAGCTTAGCGGGCGGGATAGATACGCAGTATTTT. This encodes CASSLAGGIDTQYF.

Ten or more counts support this clonotype. V is TRBV6-1 and J is TRBJ2-5; possible D gene TRBD1, 6 bases. CDR3 length: 15 residues. With 5 bases removed from V and 4 bases from J, the gap between germline ends came to 17 bases. Germline assignment: CDR1 MNHNS and CDR2 SASEGT. CDR3 nucleotide sequence: TGTGCCAGCAGTACGCCTGCAGGGGCGGGAGAGACCCAGTACTTC. Translating it yields CASSTPAGAGETQYF.

This clonotype was counted ten times or more. Written as DNA, the CDR3 is TGCAGTGCTAGAGATCTGGTCTTAACAGATACGCAGTATTTT. As protein: CSARDLVLTDTQYF. The chain is built from TRBV20-1 and TRBJ2-3; D remains ambiguous. V was pared by 0 bases and J by 3 bases, with 10 bases between. In germline, CDR1 is DFQATT, CDR2 SNEGSKA (reference sequence). The CDR3 contains 14 residues.

Ten or more counts support this clonotype. The chain uses TRBV4-3 and TRBJ2-3, with TRBD2 matching 8 bases. The CDR3 has 15 residues. With 1 base clipped from V and 4 bases from J, the junction kept 4 bases outside the gene matches. Germline V gene sequence: CDR1 LGHNA, CDR2 YSLEER. CDR3: CASSQGAGVADTQYF. For the CDR3, the DNA is TGCGCCAGCAGCCAAGGAGCGGGGGTCGCAGATACGCAGTATTTT.

V and J are TRBV3-1 and TRBJ2-5; TRBD1 agrees at 8 bases. Germline V CDR1 and CDR2: LGHDT, YNNKEL (reference sequence). J gave up 4 bases and V 2 bases, and 6 bases lay outside the gene matches. The CDR3 covers 15 residues. For the CDR3, the DNA is TGTGCCAGCAGCCAACAGACGGGACAGGTAGAGACCCAGTACTTC. Protein: CASSQQTGQVETQYF.

There are many counts of this clonotype. The J gene is TRBJ2-7, the V gene TRBV28, with D uncertain. V gave up 6 bases and J gave up 1 base, with 16 bases separating them. Germline V gives CDR1 MDHEN, CDR2 SYDVKM. There are 15 residues in the CDR3. The CDR3 nucleotides are TGTGCCAGCAGCCAGTGGGGAACCGCATCCTACGAGCAGTACGTC. Translated: CASSQWGTASYEQYV.

This clonotype was found a few times. The CDR3 nucleotides read TGTGCCAGCAGTGGGCTCACAGGGGAGGTCGGCTATGGCTACACCTTC. This codes for CASSGLTGEVGYGYTF. This chain links TRBV6-1 with TRBJ1-2; 7 bases agree with TRBD1. After removal of 4 bases from V and 4 bases from J, the junction contained 12 bases not matched to a gene. This CDR3 has 16 residues. The germline gives CDR1 MNHNS, CDR2 SASEGT.

The genes are TRBV29-1 and TRBJ2-1, with D hard to call. Germline CDR1 SQVTM, CDR2 ANQGSEA. The germline V and J ends were trimmed by 5 bases and 3 bases, with 8 bases remaining between them. The length of the CDR3 is 12 residues. The CDR3 is CSVPDGYNEQFF. The CDR3 nucleotides are TGCAGCGTTCCCGATGGCTACAATGAGCAGTTCTTC.

The V call is TRBV7-6, the J call TRBJ2-5, with D possibly being TRBD1 or TRBD2 (6 bases each). Germline CDR1 is SGHVS and CDR2 is FNYEAQ. The CDR3 is 19 amino acids. V was shortened by 4 bases and J by 4 bases, with 28 bases between the two germline ends. The CDR3 loop is CASSSHRSGPIGGGETQYF. The CDR3 DNA reads as TGTGCCAGCAGCTCACATCGCTCGGGTCCAATCGGGGGCGGAGAGACCCAGTACTTC.

This clonotype has a count of ten or more. V is TRBV12-3 or TRBV12-4 and J is TRBJ2-5, with 7 bases matching TRBD2. V gave up 6 bases and J gave up 3 bases; unmatched junction bases: 13. CDR3 length: 16 residues. The CDR3 nucleotides read TGTGCCAGCAGCCTTGAGGGGCTAGCGGTAAAAGAGACCCAGTACTTC. It encodes CASSLEGLAVKETQYF.

This clonotype appeared many times. The V and J genes are TRBV7-7 and TRBJ2-5; the D gene is possibly TRBD1 (6 bases). The CDR3 length is 16 residues. V was cut by 4 bases and J by 2 bases, with 17 bases left in between. Germline CDR1 is SSHAT and CDR2 is FNYEAQ (reference sequence). The CDR3 DNA reads as TGTGCCAGCAGCTCGGACGAGGGGGACCGGCAAGAGACCCAGTACTTC. Encoded protein: CASSSDEGDRQETQYF.

This clonotype was counted between two and nine times. In DNA form, the CDR3 reads TGTGCCATCAGTGGACGGACTAGCGGGGCCATCAATGAGCAGTTCTTC. This codes for CAISGRTSGAINEQFF. This chain uses TRBV10-3 with TRBJ2-1; 12 bases line up with TRBD2. The length of the CDR3 is 16 residues. The V and J ends lost 4 bases and 6 bases, in that order; junction bases with no gene match: 7. CDR1 and CDR2 from the germline V gene are ENHRY and SYGVKD.

This clonotype was picked up many times. The chain has TRBV7-6 and TRBJ2-1, with D possibly TRBD1 on 6 matching bases. The CDR3 consists of 13 residues. The germline CDR1 and CDR2 sequences are SGHVS and FNYEAQ. V was pared by 5 bases and J by 5 bases, with 10 bases between. CDR3 loop: CASSSTGNNEQFF. The CDR3 DNA reads as TGTGCCAGCAGCAGCACAGGGAACAATGAGCAGTTCTTC.

This clonotype has at least ten counts. This chain links TRBV4-3 with TRBJ2-7; a weak D match, TRBD2 (5 bases). CDR3 length: 15 residues. Trimming took 4 bases from V and 3 from J, leaving 16 bases between them. CDR1 is LGHNA and CDR2 is YSLEER in the germline V gene. This CDR3 is CASSRLKDGNYEQYF. The CDR3 region has the DNA TGCGCCAGCAGCCGTCTTAAGGACGGGAACTACGAGCAGTACTTC.

A remark on this clonotype: The junction departs from the called germline gene at one end, perhaps through a read error. The chain has TRBV19 and TRBJ1-1, with 11 bases fitting TRBD1. The CDR3 length is 12 residues. Germline V gene sequence: CDR1 LNHDA, CDR2 SQIVND (reference sequence). The CDR3 region has the DNA TGTGCCAGCAGGACAGGGGGCGAGTCGGATCTCTTT. Translating it yields CASRTGGESDLF. The full variable domain, with the rest looked up from reference TRBV19 and TRBJ1-1, is DGGITQSPKYLFRKEGQNVTLSCEQNLNHDAMYWYRQDPGQGLRLIYYSQIVNDFQKGDIAEGYSVSREKKESFPLTVTSAQKNPTAFYLCASRTGGESDLFGQGTRLTVV.